This TCR beta chain was captured in a study of cytomegalovirus exposure and HLA in healthy donors. Repertoires were generated with immunoSEQ multiplex PCR, while TCRdb's copy carries only in-frame clones and drops some. The repertoire holds about 140,000 clones, with approximately 88% as singletons. CDR1 is SNHLY and CDR2 is FYNNEI in the germline V gene. The CDR3 has 17 residues. V was shortened by 4 bases and J by 2 bases, with 19 bases between the two germline ends. Sequences were obtained from PBMCs. This clonotype was obtained from a man between 18 and 29 years old in good health and CMV-seropositive. This chain links TRBV2 with TRBJ2-3; weak D call: TRBD2 (7 bases). CDR3 sequence (DNA): TGTGCCAGCAGTGTTGGCTGGGGGGGCCTCAACACAGATACGCAGTATTTT. Translation: CASSVGWGGLNTDTQYF.